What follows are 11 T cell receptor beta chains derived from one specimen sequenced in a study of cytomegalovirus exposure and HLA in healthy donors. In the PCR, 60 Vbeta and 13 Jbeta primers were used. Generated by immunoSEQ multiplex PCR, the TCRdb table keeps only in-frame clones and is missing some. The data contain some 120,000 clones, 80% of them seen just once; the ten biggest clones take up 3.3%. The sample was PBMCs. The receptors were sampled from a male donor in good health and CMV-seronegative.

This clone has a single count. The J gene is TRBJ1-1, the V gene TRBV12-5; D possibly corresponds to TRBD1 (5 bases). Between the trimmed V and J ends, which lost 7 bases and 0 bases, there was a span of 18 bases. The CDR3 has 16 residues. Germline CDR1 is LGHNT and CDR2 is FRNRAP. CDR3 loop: CASALSSRGMNTEAFF. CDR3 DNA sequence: TGTGCTAGTGCCTTGTCTTCTAGGGGTATGAACACTGAAGCTTTCTTT.

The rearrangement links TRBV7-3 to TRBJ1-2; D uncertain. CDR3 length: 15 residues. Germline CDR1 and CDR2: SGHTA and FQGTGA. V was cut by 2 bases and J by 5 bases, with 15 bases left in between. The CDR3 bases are TGTGCCAGCAGCTTACTCGGCAGGCCGGGGTATGGCTACACCTTC. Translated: CASSLLGRPGYGYTF.

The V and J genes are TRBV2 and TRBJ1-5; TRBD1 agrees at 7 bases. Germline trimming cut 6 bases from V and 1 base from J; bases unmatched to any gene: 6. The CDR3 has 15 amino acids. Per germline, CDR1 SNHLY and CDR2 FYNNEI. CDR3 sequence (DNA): TGTGCCAGCAGCCGAGGGGGCGGAAGCAATCAGCCCCAGCATTTT. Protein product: CASSRGGGSNQPQHF.

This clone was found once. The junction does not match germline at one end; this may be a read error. This CDR3 reads CASSSSGTGTSRANVLTF. CDR3 nucleotide sequence: TGTGCCAGCAGCTCCTCCGGGACAGGGACCTCTAGGGCCAACGTCCTGACTTTC. This chain connects TRBV11-2 to TRBJ2-6; 9 positions agree with TRBD1. The CDR3 spans 18 residues. The V gene's germline CDR1 is SGHAT and CDR2 FQNNGV. Together with reference TRBV11-2 and TRBJ2-6, the CDR3 gives the full variable domain: EAGVAQSPRYKIIEKRQSVAFWCNPISGHATLYWYQQILGQGPKLLIQFQNNGVVDDSQLPKDRFSAERLKGVDSTLKIQPAKLEDSAVYLCASSSSGTGTSRANVLTFGAGSRLTVL.

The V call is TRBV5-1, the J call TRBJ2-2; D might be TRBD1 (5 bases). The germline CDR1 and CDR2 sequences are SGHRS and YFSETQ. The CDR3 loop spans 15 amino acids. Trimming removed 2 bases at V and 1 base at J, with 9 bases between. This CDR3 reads CASSFFQGNTGELFF. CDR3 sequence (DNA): TGCGCCAGCAGCTTCTTCCAGGGGAACACCGGGGAGCTGTTTTTT.

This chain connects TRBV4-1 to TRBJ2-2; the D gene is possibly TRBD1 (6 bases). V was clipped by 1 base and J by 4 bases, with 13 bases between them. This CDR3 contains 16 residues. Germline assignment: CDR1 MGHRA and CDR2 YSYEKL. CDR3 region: CASSQVKGVGTGELFF. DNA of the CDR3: TGCGCCAGCAGCCAAGTTAAGGGGGTTGGCACCGGGGAGCTGTTTTTT.

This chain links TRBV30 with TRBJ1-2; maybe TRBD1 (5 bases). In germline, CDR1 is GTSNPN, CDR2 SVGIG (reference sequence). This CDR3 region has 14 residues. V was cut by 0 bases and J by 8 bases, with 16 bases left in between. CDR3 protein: CAWSVPGRAKGYTF. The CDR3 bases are TGTGCCTGGAGTGTACCGGGCAGGGCGAAAGGCTACACCTTC.

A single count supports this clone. The CDR3 protein is CASSGGLAGYNEQFF. The CDR3 nucleotides are TGCGCCAGCAGCGGAGGACTAGCGGGGTACAATGAGCAGTTCTTC. The V call is TRBV5-1, the J call TRBJ2-1; 12 bases line up with TRBD2. The CDR3 is 15 residues long. Looked up from germline, CDR1 is SGHRS and CDR2 is YFSETQ. Trimming removed 4 bases from V and 4 bases from J; junction bases left unmatched: 3.

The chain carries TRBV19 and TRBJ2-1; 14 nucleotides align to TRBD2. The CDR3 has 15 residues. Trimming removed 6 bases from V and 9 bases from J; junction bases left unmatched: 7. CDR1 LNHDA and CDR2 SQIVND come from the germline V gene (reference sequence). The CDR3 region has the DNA TGTGCCAGTAGGCTGACTAGCGGGAGGGACAGTGAGCAGTTCTTC. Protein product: CASRLTSGRDSEQFF.

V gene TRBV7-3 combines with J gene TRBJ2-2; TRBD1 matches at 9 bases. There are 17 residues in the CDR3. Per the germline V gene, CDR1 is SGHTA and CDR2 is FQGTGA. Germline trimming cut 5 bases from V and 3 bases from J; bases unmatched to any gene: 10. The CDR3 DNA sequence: TGTGCCAGCAGCCCCCTTCCGGGACAGGGTTACACCGGGGAGCTGTTTTTT. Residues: CASSPLPGQGYTGELFF. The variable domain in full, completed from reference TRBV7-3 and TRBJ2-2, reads GAGVSQTPSNKVTEKGKYVELRCDPISGHTALYWYRQSLGQGPEFLIYFQGTGAADDSGLPNDRFFAVRPEGSVSTLKIQRTERGDSAVYLCASSPLPGQGYTGELFFGEGSRLTVL.

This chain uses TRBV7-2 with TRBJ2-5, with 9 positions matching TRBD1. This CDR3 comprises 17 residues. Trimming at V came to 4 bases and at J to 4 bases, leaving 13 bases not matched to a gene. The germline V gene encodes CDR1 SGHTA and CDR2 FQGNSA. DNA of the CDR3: TGTGCCAGCAGCTCCGACAGGGGGGGGCCTGAGAGAGAGACCCAGTACTTC. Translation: CASSSDRGGPERETQYF.